The subject of this entry is one T cell receptor (beta chain). This clone was seen only a few times. It has no known antigen specificity. No per-base quality is available; no much larger clone lies one base away. TCR CDR3 regions were amplified from genomic DNA by multiplex PCR using the deep immunoSEQ assay. Genomic DNA extracted from each cell subset was distributed evenly over all wells of several immunoSEQ 96-well plates, and each plate served as one replicate. For sorted subsets, approximately 190 ng of genomic DNA, equivalent to around 31,000 T cell genomes, went into each replicate PCR. The purified libraries were quantified using a Qubit 3.0 fluorometer, sized with a Bioanalyzer 2100, and then quantified again using the KAPA Library Quantification kit. Every immunoSEQ 96-well plate was sequenced on a dedicated single-read 150-cycle Illumina NextSeq 550 flow cell. The authors' pipeline ran thus. Because only junctional sequences without quality scores were contained in the immunoSEQ output, filtering matching that applied to full-length reads could not be performed. Sequences were annotated with PyIR, a Python wrapper for IgBLAST v1.9, using IMGT germline references to assign V/J genes and CDR3. Any read was removed if the V/J assignment was weak (E-value above 1e-6), the CDR3 was missing, or the read contained stop codons, out-of-frame junctions, or ambiguous translated residues. V3J clonotypes were defined as sequences sharing the same inferred V gene, J gene, and CDR3 amino acid sequence. To compute the percentage overlap between repertoires, the number of shared unique clonotypes was divided by the size of the smaller repertoire. RTK rarefaction, the Chao1 estimator, and Recon v2.1 estimates of unobserved clonotypes were used to assess repertoire richness. Generation probabilities were computed with OLGA for all TCRbeta clonotypes obtained by the gDNA method from a handful of donors. Not all clones reach the TCRdb copy of this immuneACCESS table, which keeps in-frame sequences only. Checked studies attribute under half of the gap to unresolved V genes and leave the rest unexplained. V and J calls and clone size are copied from that table; D and trimming were computed from the DNA. The sample table shows more than 200,000 clones, and approximately 65% are seen once. Approximately 10% of the sample is taken by the ten largest.

The CDR3 sequence holds 15 residues, the cysteine and phenylalanine included. The CDR3 DNA has 45 bases and is translated from base 1. The junction shows trimming of 4 bases on V and 2 bases on J, plus 12 bases between the germline ends. CDR1 and CDR2 are read off the germline V gene (reference sequence) as SEHNR and FQNEAQ. The donors were healthy, HIV-negative adults who had no recently reported acute infections or vaccinations. Every donor was a Caucasian adult residing in Nashville, Tennessee, USA. CD4+ T cells were enriched by magnetic negative selection; naive cells were then positively selected on CD45RA, and the negative fraction formed the memory subset. Blood was obtained by leukapheresis, after which PBMCs were separated by Ficoll-Histopaque density gradient centrifugation and cryopreserved in liquid nitrogen vapor phase. Purity and quantity of every magnetically sorted T cell population were checked by analytical flow cytometry. Genomic DNA was isolated from each sorted fraction and quantified by UV absorbance on a Nanodrop 2000c.

The data originate from a study of shared clonotypes between healthy human individuals (dated by TCRdb to 2019 to 2021). Background on the whole study: A couple of women and a few men aged 18 to 49 years were included in the cohort. For each donor, CD4 naive and CD4 memory were each run on three plates, CD8 naive on two plates, and CD8 memory on one plate. The study deeply sequenced blood TCR repertoires of five healthy adults to estimate repertoire size and the extent of clonotype sharing between individuals. To increase sequencing depth and limit assay-specific biases, different laboratories used diverse techniques to prepare libraries and sequence TCR repertoires. Between about 0.9 and 9 billion PBMCs per donor were obtained by leukapheresis.

The study at large found these results: Naive subsets generally had larger estimated clonotype richness than memory subsets. Because the study included a small number of donors, the genetic and exposure-history diversity represented was limited. Pairwise subsampling led to the expectation that sequencing depth would affect the degree of clonotype sharing among donors. About 5% of naive CD4, 3.5% of naive CD8, approximately 2% of memory CD4, and roughly 0.4% of memory CD8 clonotypes were shared across several donors. Higher generation probabilities were observed for clonotypes shared by all four sorted-subset donors than for non-shared clonotypes. Even with the large sequencing depth, rarefaction of the sorted-subset datasets indicated that sequencing was incomplete. Only blood was sampled, and tissue TCR repertoires likely differ from those in blood.

The receptor's source is a man aged 25-40 years in good health. The V and J genes are TRBV7-9 and TRBJ1-5; perhaps TRBD1 is the D gene, with 5 bases matching. Sequencing was carried out using memory CD4+ T cells sorted from blood. The intended sense of this specimen's cell subset or site label: CD45RA-negative fraction. The CDR3 reads CASSSREEGNQPQHF. The DNA is as follows: TGTGCCAGCAGCTCCAGGGAGGAGGGCAATCAGCCCCAGCATTTT. Extended through the reference TRBV7-9 and TRBJ1-5 proteins, this CDR3 yields the full variable domain: DTGVSQNPRHKITKRGQNVTFRCDPISEHNRLYWYRQTLGQGPEFLTYFQNEAQLEKSRLLSDRFSAERPKGSFSTLEIQRTEQGDSAMYLCASSSREEGNQPQHFGDGTRLSIL.